The 15 T cell receptor beta chains in this list originate from one sample, sequenced in a study of Ad26.COV2.S vaccination and SARS-CoV-2 variants. The assay was immunoSEQ multiplex PCR, and TCRdb's table has in-frame clones only and misses some. The repertoire holds around 100,000 clones, approximately 81% seen once, with around a sixth in the top ten. This sample comprised peripheral blood, obtained after recovery from COVID-19. The receptors shown here come from a human donor who had recovered from COVID-19.

The CDR3 region is CASSYGGGPYEQYF. The CDR3 nucleotides read TGTGCCAGCAGTTACGGTGGGGGTCCGTACGAGCAGTACTTC. The chain carries TRBV6-6 and TRBJ2-7; D assignment may be TRBD1 or TRBD2 (5 bases each). Trimming took 2 bases from V and 4 from J, leaving 12 bases between them. The CDR3 is 14 residues long. Germline values: CDR1 MNHNY, CDR2 SVGAGI (reference sequence).

Sample share makes this clone medium-sized. The V call is TRBV24-1, the J call TRBJ1-2; weak D call: TRBD1 (6 bases). The V end was cut by 4 bases, the J end by 4 bases, with 15 bases between. This CDR3 has 15 residues. Germline CDR1 reads KGHDR; CDR2 reads SFDVKD. This CDR3 is CATSDRTDRVYGYTF. The CDR3, as DNA: TGTGCCACCAGTGACCGGACAGATAGAGTCTATGGCTACACCTTC.

The chain combines TRBV27 with TRBJ1-5; D unclear. Germline values: CDR1 MNHEY, CDR2 SMNVEV (reference sequence). Trimming removed 8 bases at V and 3 bases at J, with 8 bases between. This CDR3 contains 12 residues. CDR3 residues: CASWTYNQPQHF. CDR3 nucleotides: TGTGCCAGCTGGACTTACAATCAGCCCCAGCATTTT.

This chain connects TRBV6-2 or TRBV6-3 to TRBJ1-6; D gene uncertain. Germline CDR1 MNHEY, CDR2 SVGEGT. V lost 2 bases and J 10 bases, leaving 15 bases between the germline ends. This CDR3 contains 15 residues. The CDR3 region is CASSYEAGGGSPLHF. CDR3 bases: TGTGCCAGCAGTTACGAGGCCGGCGGCGGGTCACCCCTCCACTTT.

The chain couples TRBV5-4 to TRBJ2-7; TRBD2 aligns across 12 bases. This CDR3 region has 18 residues. Germline CDR1 reads SGHNT; CDR2 reads YYREEE (reference sequence). Germline trimming cut 0 bases from V and 7 bases from J; bases unmatched to any gene: 14. CDR3 protein: CASSLGFPLAGGPWEQYF. CDR3 coding DNA: TGTGCCAGCAGCTTGGGTTTTCCCCTAGCGGGAGGGCCATGGGAGCAGTACTTC.

This clone appeared a single time. CDR3 protein: CASSQGAGSTDTQYF. The CDR3 region has the DNA TGCGCCAGCAGCCAAGGCGCGGGATCCACGGATACGCAGTATTTT. V and J are TRBV4-3 and TRBJ2-3, with D perhaps TRBD2 (6 bases). CDR1 and CDR2 (germline): LGHNA, YSLEER. V lost 1 base and J 6 bases, leaving 14 bases between the germline ends. The CDR3 has 15 amino acids.

The genes are TRBV18 and TRBJ2-2, with TRBD2 identical over 13 bases. Germline V lookup: CDR1 KGHSH, CDR2 LQKENI. CDR3 length: 18 amino acids. V lost 4 bases and J lost 3; bases outside the gene matches: 8. The DNA of the CDR3 is TGTGCCAGCTCACGAACGACTAGCGGGAGGTCGGACACCGGGGAGCTGTTTTTT. It yields the protein CASSRTTSGRSDTGELFF.

J is TRBJ2-2 and V is TRBV21-1; the D call of TRBD1 is as the table states it, not checked on the DNA. TRBV21-1 is a recognized pseudogene. There are 15 residues in the CDR3. Written as DNA, the CDR3 is TGTGCCAGCAGCACTGCGACAGGGAGCACCGGGGAGCTGTTTTTT. It is translated as CASSTATGSTGELFF.

The rearrangement joins TRBV3-1 (or the pseudogene TRBV3-2) to TRBJ2-7; D possibly corresponds to TRBD1 (6 bases). Per germline, CDR1 LGHDT and CDR2 YNNKEL (reference sequence). CDR3 size: 13 residues. Trimming stripped 4 bases from V and 7 bases from J, with 14 bases between. The CDR3 loop is CASSPWGPGEQYF. CDR3 coding DNA: TGTGCCAGCAGCCCCTGGGGGCCGGGTGAGCAGTACTTC.

The chain is built from TRBV10-1 and TRBJ2-7; 10 bases are shared with TRBD1. Looked up from germline, CDR1 is WNHNN and CDR2 is SYGVQD (reference sequence). This CDR3 has 13 residues. Trimming took 5 bases from V and 5 from J; bases not matched to a gene: 3. The CDR3 spells CASSPGTGDEQYF. DNA of the CDR3: TGCGCCAGCAGTCCGGGGACAGGGGACGAGCAGTACTTC.

The J gene is TRBJ2-6, the V gene TRBV5-4, with no clear D. Germline CDR1 reads SGHNT; CDR2 reads YYREEE (reference sequence). CDR3 length equals 14 residues. Between the trimmed V and J ends, which lost 4 bases and 4 bases, there was a span of 9 bases. CDR3 nucleotide sequence: TGTGCCAGCAGCCCGTTATCCGGGGCCAACGTCCTGACTTTC. Residues: CASSPLSGANVLTF. The whole variable domain, filled in from reference TRBV5-4 and TRBJ2-6, reads ETGVTQSPTHLIKTRGQQVTLRCSSQSGHNTVSWYQQALGQGPQFIFQYYREEENGRGNFPPRFSGLQFPNYSSELNVNALELDDSALYLCASSPLSGANVLTFGAGSRLTVL.

This sequence joins TRBV29-1 and TRBJ1-1, with unresolved D. Germline assignment: CDR1 SQVTM and CDR2 ANQGSEA. The CDR3 totals 10 residues. The ends were cut back, 6 bases at V and 0 bases at J, with 2 bases in the middle. For the CDR3, the DNA is TGCAGCGTGATGAACACTGAAGCTTTCTTT. Translated, it gives CSVMNTEAFF.

The sample holds a few counts of this clone. CDR3 DNA: TGTGCCAGCAGTTACCCGGGACAGCTGGAGACCCAGTACTTC. The encoded protein is CASSYPGQLETQYF. The chain recombines TRBV6-2 or TRBV6-3 with TRBJ2-5, with 7 bases lining up with TRBD1. The CDR3 consists of 14 residues. J was trimmed by 5 bases and V by 2 bases; bases with no gene match: 5. Germline-derived CDR1 and CDR2 are MNHEY and SVGEGT.

The rearrangement joins TRBV5-1 to TRBJ2-7, with TRBD1 identical over 8 bases. The V segment lost 3 bases and the J segment 2 bases; nucleotides outside the gene matches: 4. The CDR3 has 14 amino acids. Germline V gene data show CDR1 as SGHRS and CDR2 as YFSETQ. CDR3 DNA: TGCGCCAGCAGCTCACCGGGACAGGCCTACGAGCAGTACTTC. Amino acids: CASSSPGQAYEQYF.

The chain links TRBV3-1 (or the pseudogene TRBV3-2) to TRBJ1-4; tentatively, D is TRBD1 (6 bases). With 8 bases removed from V and 6 bases from J, the gap between germline ends came to 19 bases. The V gene's germline CDR1 is LGHDT and CDR2 YNNKEL (reference sequence). The CDR3 is 15 residues long. CDR3 protein: CASSARGGRDEKLFF. The DNA of the CDR3 is TGTGCCAGCTCCGCGCGAGGGGGTAGAGATGAAAAACTGTTTTTT.